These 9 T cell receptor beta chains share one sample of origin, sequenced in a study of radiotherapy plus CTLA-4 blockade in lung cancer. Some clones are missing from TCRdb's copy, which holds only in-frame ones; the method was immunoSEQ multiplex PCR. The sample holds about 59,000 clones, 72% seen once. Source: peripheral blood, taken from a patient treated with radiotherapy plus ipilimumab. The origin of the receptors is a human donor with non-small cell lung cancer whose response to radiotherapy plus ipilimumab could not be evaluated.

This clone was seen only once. The CDR3 region has the DNA TGTGCCAGCAGTTTATACGGACAGGGGAGTGAAGCTTTCTTT. Translating gives CASSLYGQGSEAFF. The genes are TRBV27 and TRBJ1-1, with 9 bases matching TRBD1. CDR1 and CDR2 (germline): MNHEY, SMNVEV (reference sequence). CDR3 size: 14 residues. V was pared by 1 base and J by 7 bases, with 4 bases of the junction left unmatched.

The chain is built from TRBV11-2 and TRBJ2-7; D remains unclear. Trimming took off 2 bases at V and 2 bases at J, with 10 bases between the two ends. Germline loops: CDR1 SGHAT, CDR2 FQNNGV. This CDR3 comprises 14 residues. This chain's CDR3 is CASSLSQAPYEQYF. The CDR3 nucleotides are TGTGCCAGCAGCTTAAGCCAAGCCCCCTACGAGCAGTACTTC.

The CDR3 protein is CASLPGGGPSTDTQYF. The CDR3 DNA sequence: TGTGCCAGCTTACCGGGGGGGGGCCCCTCAACAGATACGCAGTATTTT. The gene calls are TRBV5-6 and TRBJ2-3; TRBD2 matches at 8 bases. The germline V gene has CDR1 SGHDT and CDR2 YYEEEE. The V gene end was trimmed by 7 bases and the J gene end by 3 bases; junction bases not matched to a gene: 13. The CDR3 has 16 amino acids.

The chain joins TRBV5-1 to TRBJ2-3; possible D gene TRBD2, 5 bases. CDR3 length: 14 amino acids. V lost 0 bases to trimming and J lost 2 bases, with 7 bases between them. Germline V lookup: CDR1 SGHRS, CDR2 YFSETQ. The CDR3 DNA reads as TGCGCCAGCAGCTTGGGAGGGAACACAGATACGCAGTATTTT. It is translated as CASSLGGNTDTQYF.

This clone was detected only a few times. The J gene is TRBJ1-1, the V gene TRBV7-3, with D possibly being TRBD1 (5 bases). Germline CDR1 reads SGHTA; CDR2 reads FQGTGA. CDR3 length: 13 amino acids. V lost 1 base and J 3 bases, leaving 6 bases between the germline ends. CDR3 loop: CASSLRGDTEAFF. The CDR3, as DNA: TGTGCCAGCAGCTTAAGGGGGGACACTGAAGCTTTCTTT.

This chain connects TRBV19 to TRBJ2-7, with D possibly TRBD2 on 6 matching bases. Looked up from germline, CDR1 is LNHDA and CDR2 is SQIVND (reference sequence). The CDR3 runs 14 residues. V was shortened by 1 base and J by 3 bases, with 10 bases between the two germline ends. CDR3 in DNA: TGTGCCAGTAGTATAGCACGGGGGAACTACGAGCAGTACTTC. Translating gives CASSIARGNYEQYF.

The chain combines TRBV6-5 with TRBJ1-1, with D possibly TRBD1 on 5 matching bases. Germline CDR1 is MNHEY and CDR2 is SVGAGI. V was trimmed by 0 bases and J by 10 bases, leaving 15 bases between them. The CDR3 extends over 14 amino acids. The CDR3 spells CASSYSNPSQGAFF. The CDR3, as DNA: TGTGCCAGCAGTTACTCGAATCCATCTCAGGGAGCTTTCTTT.

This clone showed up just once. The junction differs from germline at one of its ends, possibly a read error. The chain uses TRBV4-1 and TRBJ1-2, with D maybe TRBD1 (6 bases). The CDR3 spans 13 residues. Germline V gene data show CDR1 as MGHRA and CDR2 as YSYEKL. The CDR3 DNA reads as TGTGCCAGCAGCCAAGGGGCTCAGGGGGGCTACACCTTC. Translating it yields CASSQGAQGGYTF.

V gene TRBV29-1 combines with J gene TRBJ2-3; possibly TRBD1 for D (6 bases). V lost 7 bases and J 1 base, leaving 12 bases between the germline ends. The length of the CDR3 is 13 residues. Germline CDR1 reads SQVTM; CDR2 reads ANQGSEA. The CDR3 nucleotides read TGCAGCGGGCACAGGGCGGGCACAGATACGCAGTATTTT. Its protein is CSGHRAGTDTQYF.